Listed below are T cell receptor beta chains from one sample, sequenced in a study of graft-versus-host responses after intestinal transplantation. Sequenced by immunoSEQ multiplex PCR; TCRdb stores in-frame clones only, minus some. The repertoire holds roughly 20,000 clones, with roughly 40% as singletons. Sample: alloreactive CD4+ T cells from a mixed lymphocyte reaction culture, taken before intestinal transplant. The receptor source for this set is a human patient who received an intestinal transplant. Each CDR3 is given with its conserved first and last residue. The order of the fields is J gene, D gene, V gene, clone size, CDR3 DNA, CDR3 protein. The D gene is left open where the match is weak. Part of the rows lack a size; the others show once, few, many or a class for expanded clones.

TRBJ1-2 | - | TRBV5-1 | few | TGCGCCAGCAGCTTGGAGTGGCAGGGTAACTATGGCTACACCTTC | CASSLEWQGNYGYTF
TRBJ1-4 | TRBD1 | TRBV5-4 | - | TGTGCCAGCAGCTTGGGGGACAGACGAAATGAAAAACTGTTTTTT | CASSLGDRRNEKLFF
TRBJ1-2 | - | TRBV5-1 | - | TGCGCCAGCAGCGCTGGACAGCCTCTCTATGGCTACACCTTC | CASSAGQPLYGYTF
TRBJ1-1 | - | TRBV30 | - | TGTGCCTGGAGCCAAATCCCCATTTATCTGAACACTGAAGCTTTCTTT | CAWSQIPIYLNTEAFF
TRBJ2-5 | TRBD2 | TRBV7-9 | few | TGTGCCAGCAGCCGTACAGGGACTAGGGGGGAGACCCAGTACTTC | CASSRTGTRGETQYF
TRBJ2-7 | - | TRBV7-2 | - | TGTGCCAGCAGTCTCCCGGCGAGGGCCTACGAGCAGTACTTC | CASSLPARAYEQYF
TRBJ1-6 | - | TRBV19 | few | TGTGCCAGTAGTATAGTGTCCAGGGGATATTCACCCCTCCACTTT | CASSIVSRGYSPLHF
TRBJ1-6 | - | TRBV6-1 | few | TGTGCCAGCAGTGCCAGACCGACAGTACCCCTCCACTTT | CASSARPTVPLHF
TRBJ2-5 | TRBD1 | TRBV6-1 | few | TGTGCCAGCAGTGGCAGGGGGCATGGGAGAAAGACCCAGTACTTC | CASSGRGHGRKTQYF
TRBJ2-1 | TRBD2 | TRBV25-1 | few | TGTGCCAGCAGTGAATGGAGGGGTCTAGCGGGGGGCAGAAATGAGCAGTTCTTC | CASSEWRGLAGGRNEQFF
TRBJ2-2 | TRBD2 | TRBV5-5 | few | TGTGCCAGCAGCTTCCGGGGGGCGAACACCGGGGAGCTGTTTTTT | CASSFRGANTGELFF
TRBJ1-6 | - | TRBV30 | - | TGTGCCTGGAGTGTAAGGCGGACCAATTCACCCCTCCACTTT | CAWSVRRTNSPLHF
TRBJ1-6 | - | TRBV9 | once | TGTGCCAGCAGCGTAGGGGGGGCCCGTAATTCACCCCTCCACTTT | CASSVGGARNSPLHF
TRBJ2-1 | - | TRBV7-8 | few | TGTGCCAGCAGCTTATGGAATGGGGCGGATACCTACAATGAGCAGTTCTTC | CASSLWNGADTYNEQFF
TRBJ2-3 | TRBD1 | TRBV2 | - | TGTGCCAGCAGTGACGGAGGCAGGGGGACAGATACGCAGTATTTT | CASSDGGRGTDTQYF
TRBJ2-5 | TRBD2 | TRBV11-3 | few | TGTGCCAGCAGCTTAGGACTAGCGGTCCAAGAGACCCAGTACTTC | CASSLGLAVQETQYF
TRBJ2-7 | - | TRBV2 | few | TGTGCCAGCAGTGAAGGGCGGCCTTACGAGCAGTACTTC | CASSEGRPYEQYF
TRBJ1-1 | - | TRBV19 | - | TGTGCCAGTAGTAGCTTAGGGGCGGGACGGACTGAAGCTTTCTTT | CASSSLGAGRTEAFF
TRBJ2-3 | TRBD2 | TRBV5-1 | - | TGCGCCAGCAGCTTGGCCGTGGCGGGGGTCACAGATACGCAGTATTTT | CASSLAVAGVTDTQYF
TRBJ2-3 | - | TRBV2 | - | TGTGCCAGCAGCCCCGGCTGGACTACAGATACGCAGTATTTT | CASSPGWTTDTQYF
TRBJ1-2 | - | TRBV4-2 | - | TGTGCCAGCAGCCAAGAGGGGAACAGGGTAGCCTATGGCTACACCTTC | CASSQEGNRVAYGYTF
TRBJ2-2 | - | TRBV7-2 | - | TGTGCCAGCAGCTTAGCGCTGACTAGGACCGGGGAGCTGTTTTTT | CASSLALTRTGELFF
TRBJ1-5 | - | TRBV30 | - | TGTGCCTGGAGTGTACTATGGGGAAAGCAGCCCCAGCATTTT | CAWSVLWGKQPQHF
TRBJ2-7 | - | TRBV5-1 | few | TGCGCCAGCGCCCTTGCGGGGCCGGTCTACGAGCAGTACTTC | CASALAGPVYEQYF
TRBJ2-7 | TRBD1 | TRBV5-7 | - | TGTGCCAGCAAGGTAGGACAGGGCAGCTCCTACGAGCAGTACTTC | CASKVGQGSSYEQYF
TRBJ2-6 | - | TRBV19 | few | TGTGCCAGTAGTGGTCAGGGTGTATTTACTGGGGCCAACGTCCTGACTTTC | CASSGQGVFTGANVLTF
TRBJ1-4 | - | TRBV19 | few | TGTGCCAGTAGTATTCAGGGCGTCGAAAAACTGTTTTTT | CASSIQGVEKLFF
TRBJ2-3 | - | TRBV5-6 | - | TGTGCCAGCGTATCCCGGGCCTCTAAAACGCAGTATTTT | CASVSRASKTQYF